Included here is one TCR beta chain sequence, with context. Per the original data handling: Counts of nucleated cells, estimated from reference gene primer amplification, were obtained. Measured with immunoSEQ multiplex PCR; TCRdb has only the in-frame clones, and not every one. V and J calls and clone size are copied from that table; D and trimming were computed from the DNA. In the table there are fewer than 250,000 clones, 83% of which are singletons. The CDR3 is 14 residues long. The germline V and J ends were trimmed by 5 bases and 1 base, with 12 bases remaining between them. In germline, CDR1 is WNHNN, CDR2 SYGVQD (reference sequence). This sample is part of a study of blood T cell repertoires in COVID-19. Study-wide background: COVID-19 samples from acute and convalescent phases originated in the United States, Italy and Spain. T cells, B-cell-depleted T cells, or PBMCs supplied cDNA or gDNA.

Material: peripheral blood. This sequence joins TRBV10-1 and TRBJ2-7; TRBD2 might be the D (6 bases). This clonotype was obtained from a human donor in a cohort sampled during active COVID-19. The CDR3 coding sequence is TGCGCCAGCAGTCTCCAGGAGGGATCCTACGAGCAGTACTTC. This translates into CASSLQEGSYEQYF.